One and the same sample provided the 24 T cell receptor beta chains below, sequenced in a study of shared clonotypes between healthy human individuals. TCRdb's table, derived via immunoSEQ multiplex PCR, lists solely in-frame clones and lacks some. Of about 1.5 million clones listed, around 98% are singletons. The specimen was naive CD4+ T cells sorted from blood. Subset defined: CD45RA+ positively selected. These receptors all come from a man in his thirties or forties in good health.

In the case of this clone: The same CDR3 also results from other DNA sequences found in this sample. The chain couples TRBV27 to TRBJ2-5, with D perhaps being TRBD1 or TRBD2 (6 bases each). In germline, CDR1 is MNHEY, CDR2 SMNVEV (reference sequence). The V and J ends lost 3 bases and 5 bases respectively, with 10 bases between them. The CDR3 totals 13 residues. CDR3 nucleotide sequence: TGTGCCAGCAGTTTTAGGGGGAGGGAGACCCAGTACTTC. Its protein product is CASSFRGRETQYF.

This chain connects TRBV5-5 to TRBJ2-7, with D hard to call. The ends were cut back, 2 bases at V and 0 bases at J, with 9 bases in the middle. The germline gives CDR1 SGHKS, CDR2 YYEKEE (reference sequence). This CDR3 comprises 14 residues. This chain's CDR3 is CASSFMLGSYEQYF. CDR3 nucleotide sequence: TGTGCCAGCAGCTTCATGTTAGGCTCCTACGAGCAGTACTTC.

CDR3 in DNA: TGTGCCAGCAGTGAAGGAGCGGGAGGGGCCTACAATGAGCAGTTCTTC. It specifies CASSEGAGGAYNEQFF. The chain uses TRBV6-1 and TRBJ2-1; the match to TRBD2 covers 10 bases. Trimming removed 1 base from V and 2 bases from J; junction bases left unmatched: 2. Germline V lookup: CDR1 MNHNS, CDR2 SASEGT. The CDR3 consists of 16 residues.

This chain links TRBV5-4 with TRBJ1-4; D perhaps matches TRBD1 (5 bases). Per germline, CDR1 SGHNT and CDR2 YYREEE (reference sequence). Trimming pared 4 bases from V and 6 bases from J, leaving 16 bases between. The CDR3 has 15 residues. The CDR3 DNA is TGTGCCAGCAGCCGCTCGGGGAGGGACGATGAAAAACTGTTTTTT. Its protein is CASSRSGRDDEKLFF.

CDR3 protein: CASSFLAGEADTQYF. The CDR3 DNA is TGTGCCAGCAGTTTTTTAGCGGGAGAGGCAGATACGCAGTATTTT. The rearrangement uses TRBV27 and TRBJ2-3, with 9 bases that match TRBD2. The CDR3 sequence is 15 residues long. CDR1 MNHEY and CDR2 SMNVEV come from the germline V gene (reference sequence). V shed 3 bases, J shed 4 bases, and the junction held 5 bases outside the gene matches.

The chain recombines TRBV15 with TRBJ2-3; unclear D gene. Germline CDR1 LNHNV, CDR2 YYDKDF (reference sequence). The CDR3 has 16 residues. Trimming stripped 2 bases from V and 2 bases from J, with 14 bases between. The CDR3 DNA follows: TGTGCCACCAGCAGACGTTCCAGAGCTACCACAGATACGCAGTATTTT. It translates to CATSRRSRATTDTQYF.

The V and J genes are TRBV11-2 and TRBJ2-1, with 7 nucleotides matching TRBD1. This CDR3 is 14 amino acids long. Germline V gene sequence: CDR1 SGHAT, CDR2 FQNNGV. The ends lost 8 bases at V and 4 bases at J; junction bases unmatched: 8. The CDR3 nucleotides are TGTGCCAGCGTACAGGGGCCCCTTTACAATGAGCAGTTCTTC. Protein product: CASVQGPLYNEQFF. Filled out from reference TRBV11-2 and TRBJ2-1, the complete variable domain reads EAGVAQSPRYKIIEKRQSVAFWCNPISGHATLYWYQQILGQGPKLLIQFQNNGVVDDSQLPKDRFSAERLKGVDSTLKIQPAKLEDSAVYLCASVQGPLYNEQFFGPGTRLTVL.

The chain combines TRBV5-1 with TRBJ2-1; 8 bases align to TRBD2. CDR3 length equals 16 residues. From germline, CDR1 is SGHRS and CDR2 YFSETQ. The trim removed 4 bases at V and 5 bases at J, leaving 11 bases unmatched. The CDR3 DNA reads TGCGCCAGCAGCCTCCCTAGCTCGGGAGGGCACAATGAGCAGTTCTTC. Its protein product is CASSLPSSGGHNEQFF.

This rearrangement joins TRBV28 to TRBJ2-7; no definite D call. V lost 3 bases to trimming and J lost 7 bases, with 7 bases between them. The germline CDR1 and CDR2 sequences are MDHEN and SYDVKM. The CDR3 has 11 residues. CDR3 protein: CASSFLEEQYF. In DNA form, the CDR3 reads TGTGCCAGCAGTTTTTTGGAAGAGCAGTACTTC. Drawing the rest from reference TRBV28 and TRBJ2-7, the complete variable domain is DVKVTQSSRYLVKRTGEKVFLECVQDMDHENMFWYRQDPGLGLRLIYFSYDVKMKEKGDIPEGYSVSREKKERFSLILESASTNQTSMYLCASSFLEEQYFGPGTRLTVT.

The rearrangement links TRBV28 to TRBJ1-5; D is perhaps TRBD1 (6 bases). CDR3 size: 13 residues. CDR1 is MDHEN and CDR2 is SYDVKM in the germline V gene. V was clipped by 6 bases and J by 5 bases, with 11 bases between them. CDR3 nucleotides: TGTGCCAGCAGCAAGGACAGACATCAGCCCCAGCATTTT. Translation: CASSKDRHQPQHF.

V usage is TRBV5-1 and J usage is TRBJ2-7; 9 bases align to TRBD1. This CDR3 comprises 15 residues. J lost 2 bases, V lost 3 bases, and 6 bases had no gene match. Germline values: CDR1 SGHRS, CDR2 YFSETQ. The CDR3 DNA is TGCGCCAGCAGCTCATATGGACAGGGGCCCTACGAGCAGTACTTC. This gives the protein CASSSYGQGPYEQYF.

CDR3 in DNA: TGCAGCGTTGCGGGGCAAGAGACCCAGTACTTC. Its translation: CSVAGQETQYF. The V gene is TRBV29-1, the J gene TRBJ2-5, with D perhaps matching TRBD2 (5 bases). CDR1 SQVTM and CDR2 ANQGSEA come from the germline V gene. CDR3 length: 11 amino acids. V was clipped by 4 bases and J by 2 bases, with 5 bases between them. The full variable domain, completed using reference TRBV29-1 and TRBJ2-5, is SAVISQKPSRDICQRGTSLTIQCQVDSQVTMMFWYRQQPGQSLTLIATANQGSEATYESGFVIDKFPISRPNLTFSTLTVSNMSPEDSSIYLCSVAGQETQYFGPGTRLLVL.

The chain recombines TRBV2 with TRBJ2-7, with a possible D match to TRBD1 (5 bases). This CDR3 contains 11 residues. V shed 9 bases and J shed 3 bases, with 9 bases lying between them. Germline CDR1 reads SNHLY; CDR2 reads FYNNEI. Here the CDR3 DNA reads TGTGCCAGTCGGACATACTACGAGCAGTACTTC. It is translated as CASRTYYEQYF.

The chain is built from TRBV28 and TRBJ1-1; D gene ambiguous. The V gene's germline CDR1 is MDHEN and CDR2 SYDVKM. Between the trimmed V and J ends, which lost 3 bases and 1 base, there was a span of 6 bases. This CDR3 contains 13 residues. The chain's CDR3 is CASSFQQNTEAFF. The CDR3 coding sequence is TGTGCCAGCAGTTTCCAGCAGAACACTGAAGCTTTCTTT. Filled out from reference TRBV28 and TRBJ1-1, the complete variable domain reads DVKVTQSSRYLVKRTGEKVFLECVQDMDHENMFWYRQDPGLGLRLIYFSYDVKMKEKGDIPEGYSVSREKKERFSLILESASTNQTSMYLCASSFQQNTEAFFGQGTRLTVV.

The CDR3 is CASSDTVLAGVAGELFF. The CDR3 DNA reads as TGTGCCAGCAGTGATACCGTTCTAGCGGGAGTTGCTGGGGAGCTGTTTTTT. V is TRBV6-1 and J is TRBJ2-2; 10 positions match TRBD2. The CDR3 runs to 17 residues. The V gene's germline CDR1 is MNHNS and CDR2 SASEGT. V trimming: 3 bases; J trimming: 8 bases; junction bases outside the gene matches: 12.

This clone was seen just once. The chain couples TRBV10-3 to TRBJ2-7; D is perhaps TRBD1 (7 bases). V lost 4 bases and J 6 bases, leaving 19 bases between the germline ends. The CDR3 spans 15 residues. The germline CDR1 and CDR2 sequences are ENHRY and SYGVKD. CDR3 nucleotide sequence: TGTGCCATCAGTGCTACCGGACAGGTGGGGGGCGAGCAGTACTTC. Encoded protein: CAISATGQVGGEQYF.

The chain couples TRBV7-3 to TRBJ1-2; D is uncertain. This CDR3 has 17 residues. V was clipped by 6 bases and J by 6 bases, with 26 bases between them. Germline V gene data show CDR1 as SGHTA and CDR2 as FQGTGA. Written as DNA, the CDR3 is TGTGCCAGCAGTCCCGGAGGGCAAGGGCGGCGTGGTAATGGCTACACCTTC. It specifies CASSPGGQGRRGNGYTF.

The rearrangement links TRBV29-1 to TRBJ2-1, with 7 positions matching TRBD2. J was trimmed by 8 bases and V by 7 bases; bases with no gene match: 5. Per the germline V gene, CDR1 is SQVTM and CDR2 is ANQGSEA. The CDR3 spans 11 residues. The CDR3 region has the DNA TGCAGCGCCCGGGGGGTCTATGAGCAGTTCTTC. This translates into CSARGVYEQFF.

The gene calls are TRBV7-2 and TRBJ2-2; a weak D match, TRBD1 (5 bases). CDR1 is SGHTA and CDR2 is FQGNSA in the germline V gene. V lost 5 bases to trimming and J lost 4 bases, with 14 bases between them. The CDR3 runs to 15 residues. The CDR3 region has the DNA TGTGCCAGCAGCCCTATGGCAGGGCCCACCGGGGAGCTGTTTTTT. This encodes CASSPMAGPTGELFF.

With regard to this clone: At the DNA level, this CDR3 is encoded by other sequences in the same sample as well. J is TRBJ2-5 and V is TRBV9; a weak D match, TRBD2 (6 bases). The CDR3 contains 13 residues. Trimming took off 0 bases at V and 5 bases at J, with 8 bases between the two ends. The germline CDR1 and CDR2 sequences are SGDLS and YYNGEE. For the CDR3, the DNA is TGTGCCAGCAGCGTAGTTGGGGGGGAGACCCAGTACTTC. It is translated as CASSVVGGETQYF.

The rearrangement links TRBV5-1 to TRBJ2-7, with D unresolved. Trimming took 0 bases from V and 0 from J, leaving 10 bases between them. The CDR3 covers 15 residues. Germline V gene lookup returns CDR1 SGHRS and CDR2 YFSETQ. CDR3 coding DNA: TGCGCCAGCAGCTTGGCCCTACTTAGCTCCTACGAGCAGTACTTC. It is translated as CASSLALLSSYEQYF.

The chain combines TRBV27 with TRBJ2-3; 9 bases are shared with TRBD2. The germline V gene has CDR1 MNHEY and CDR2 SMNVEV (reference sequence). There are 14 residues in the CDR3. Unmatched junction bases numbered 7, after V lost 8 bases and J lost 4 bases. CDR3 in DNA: TGTGCCAGCGGTCTAGCGGGACTGGCAGATACGCAGTATTTT. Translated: CASGLAGLADTQYF.

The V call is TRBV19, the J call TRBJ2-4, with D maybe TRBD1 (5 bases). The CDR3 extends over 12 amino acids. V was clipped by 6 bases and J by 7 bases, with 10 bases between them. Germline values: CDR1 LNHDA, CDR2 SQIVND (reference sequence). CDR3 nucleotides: TGTGCCAGTAGGGACATAGTCAACATTCAGTACTTC. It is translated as CASRDIVNIQYF.

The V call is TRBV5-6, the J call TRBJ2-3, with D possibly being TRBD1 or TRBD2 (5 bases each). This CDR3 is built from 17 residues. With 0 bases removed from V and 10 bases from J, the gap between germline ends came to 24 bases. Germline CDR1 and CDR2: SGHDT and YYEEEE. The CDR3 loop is CASSLGRGTFLGEAQYF. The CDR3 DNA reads TGTGCCAGCAGCTTGGGGCGAGGGACCTTCCTCGGAGAAGCGCAGTATTTT.